This TCR beta chain derives from a study of T cell responses to AZD1222 COVID-19 vaccine. Generated by immunoSEQ multiplex PCR, the TCRdb table keeps only in-frame clones and is missing some. The table records roughly 56,000 clones, around 80% of them present only once. The CDR3 contains 16 residues. J lost 0 bases, V lost 0 bases, and 4 bases had no gene match. Germline V lookup: CDR1 SGDLS, CDR2 YYNGEE. The TCR comes from an adult who received the AZD1222 COVID-19 vaccine. Sequences were derived from peripheral blood, sampled 28 days after the second AZD1222 dose. The rearrangement joins TRBV9 to TRBJ2-3; TRBD2 matches 7 bases. The CDR3 DNA follows: TGTGCCAGCAGCGTAGGGGAGGGGACTAGCACAGATACGCAGTATTTT. Translating it yields CASSVGEGTSTDTQYF.